The next 8 T cell receptor beta chains were all read from a single sample in a study of cytomegalovirus exposure and HLA in healthy donors. PCR involved 60 Vbeta and 13 Jbeta primers. Profiling relied on immunoSEQ multiplex PCR, and the TCRdb table lists in-frame clones only, not all of them. The table includes some 130,000 clones, roughly 88% detected once. The specimen sequenced was PBMCs. The receptors originated from a man aged 50-59 years in good health and CMV-seronegative.

The chain uses TRBV19 and TRBJ1-2, with D unresolved. The CDR3 totals 12 residues. The ends were cut back, 3 bases at V and 2 bases at J, with 4 bases in the middle. Germline V CDR1 and CDR2: LNHDA, SQIVND (reference sequence). CDR3 amino acids: CASSIQNYGYTF. The DNA of the CDR3 is TGTGCCAGTAGTATCCAGAACTATGGCTACACCTTC.

As DNA, the CDR3 is TGTGCCAGCAGCGACTATCAGGGGATGAACACCGGGGAGCTGTTTTTT. Translating gives CASSDYQGMNTGELFF. The chain joins TRBV13 to TRBJ2-2; weak D call: TRBD1 (6 bases). Trimming shortened V by 5 bases and J by 1 base, and 14 bases separated the two germline ends. Germline V CDR1 and CDR2: PRHDT, FYEKMQ (reference sequence). The CDR3 contains 16 residues.

This rearrangement joins TRBV28 to TRBJ1-5, with D tentatively TRBD1 (5 bases). From germline, CDR1 is MDHEN and CDR2 SYDVKM. Between the trimmed V and J ends, which lost 3 bases and 4 bases, there was a span of 13 bases. The CDR3 spans 15 residues. CDR3 sequence: CASSFIGGSNQPQHF. In DNA form, the CDR3 reads TGTGCCAGCAGTTTTATCGGGGGTTCAAATCAGCCCCAGCATTTT.

J is TRBJ1-3 and V is TRBV9; D is perhaps TRBD1 (6 bases). With 3 bases removed from V and 8 bases from J, the gap between germline ends came to 18 bases. Germline values: CDR1 SGDLS, CDR2 YYNGEE. The CDR3 sequence is 15 residues long. DNA for the CDR3: TGTGCCAGCAGCGCCCTAACAGGGATGGACGACACCATATATTTT. Amino acid sequence: CASSALTGMDDTIYF.

The chain combines TRBV9 with TRBJ2-1; TRBD1 matches at 10 bases. Germline V gives CDR1 SGDLS, CDR2 YYNGEE. This CDR3 spans 16 amino acids. V gave up 3 bases and J gave up 2 bases; unmatched junction bases: 5. The CDR3 region is CASSGTGTGAYNEQFF. DNA for the CDR3: TGTGCCAGCAGCGGCACCGGGACAGGGGCCTACAATGAGCAGTTCTTC.

This clone was picked up a small number of times. The chain uses TRBV2 and TRBJ1-6; D unclear. The V gene's germline CDR1 is SNHLY and CDR2 FYNNEI. Deletions cut 5 bases from V and 8 bases from J, with 10 bases between. The CDR3 has 13 amino acids. The CDR3 bases are TGTGCCAGCAGTATTCAAGAGGATTCACCCCTCCACTTT. It is translated as CASSIQEDSPLHF.

The V call is TRBV18, the J call TRBJ2-5; D is perhaps TRBD2 (5 bases). V shed 2 bases and J shed 4 bases, with 8 bases lying between them. CDR1 KGHSH and CDR2 LQKENI come from the germline V gene. This CDR3 is 13 amino acids long. The CDR3 DNA reads TGTGCCAGCTCACCAGAGGGTTTAGAGACCCAGTACTTC. Translated, it gives CASSPEGLETQYF.

The V call is TRBV30, the J call TRBJ1-1, with 7 bases matching TRBD1. This CDR3 is 18 amino acids long. Germline CDR1 and CDR2: GTSNPN and SVGIG (reference sequence). The V gene end was trimmed by 3 bases and the J gene end by 0 bases; junction bases not matched to a gene: 16. CDR3 loop: CAWSILPSGQSMNTEAFF. The CDR3 nucleotides read TGTGCCTGGAGCATCCTCCCTTCGGGACAGTCGATGAACACTGAAGCTTTCTTT.